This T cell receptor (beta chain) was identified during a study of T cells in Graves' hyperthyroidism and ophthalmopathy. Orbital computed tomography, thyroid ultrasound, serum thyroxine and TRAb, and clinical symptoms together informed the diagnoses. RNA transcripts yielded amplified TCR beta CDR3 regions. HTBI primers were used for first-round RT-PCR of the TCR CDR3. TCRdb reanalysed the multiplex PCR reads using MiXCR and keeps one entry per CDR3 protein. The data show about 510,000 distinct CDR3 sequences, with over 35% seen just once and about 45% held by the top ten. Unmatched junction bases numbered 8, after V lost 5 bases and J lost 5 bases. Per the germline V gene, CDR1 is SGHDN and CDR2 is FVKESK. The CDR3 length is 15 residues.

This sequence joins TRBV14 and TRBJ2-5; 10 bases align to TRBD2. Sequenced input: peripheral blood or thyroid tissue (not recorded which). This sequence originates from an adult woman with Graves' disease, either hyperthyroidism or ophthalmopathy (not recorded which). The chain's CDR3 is CASSVTGTSDETQYF. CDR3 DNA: TGTGCCAGCAGCGTGACCGGGACTAGCGATGAGACCCAGTACTTC.